This T cell receptor beta chain appears in the sequencing data of a study of T cell changes during pregnancy in multiple sclerosis. The V gene lost 8 bases and the J gene lost 4 bases, with 11 bases spanning the gap. The V gene's germline CDR1 is SEHNR and CDR2 FQNEAQ (reference sequence). CDR3 length equals 12 residues. Data came from immunoSEQ multiplex PCR; TCRdb stores just in-frame clones and leaves some out. The sample contains around 31,000 clones, approximately 94% of which appear only once. The rearrangement joins TRBV7-9 to TRBJ1-2; D might be TRBD1 (6 bases). The sample in question was CD4+ T cells from peripheral blood mononuclear cells, obtained in the first trimester of pregnancy. The origin of this receptor is a female donor with multiple sclerosis, enrolled in a pregnancy study. Here the CDR3 DNA reads TGTGCCAGCCAGGGGCGATTCTATGGCTACACCTTC. It codes for CASQGRFYGYTF.